This TCR beta chain was identified in a study of shared clonotypes between healthy human individuals. CDR3 length equals 14 residues. Germline-derived CDR1 and CDR2 are SGHKS and YYEKEE (reference sequence). Trimming took 0 bases from V and 0 from J, leaving 6 bases between them. TCRdb's table, derived via immunoSEQ multiplex PCR, lists solely in-frame clones and lacks some. Among around 2.1 million clones listed, roughly 91% were seen once. Naive CD8 cells comprised CD45RO-negative, CCR7-positively selected cells, excluding terminally differentiated effector memory CD45RA+ cells. Healthy adults negative for HIV, lacking recent acute infections or vaccinations, served as donors.

The specimen sequenced was naive CD8+ T cells from PBMCs. The TCR comes from a man aged 18 to 35 in good health. Some clones in this sample may be carry-over from other donors' samples. The chain recombines TRBV5-5 with TRBJ1-1, with D uncertain. The CDR3 is CASSLERVNTEAFF. The CDR3 nucleotides are TGTGCCAGCAGCTTGGAGAGGGTGAACACTGAAGCTTTCTTT.